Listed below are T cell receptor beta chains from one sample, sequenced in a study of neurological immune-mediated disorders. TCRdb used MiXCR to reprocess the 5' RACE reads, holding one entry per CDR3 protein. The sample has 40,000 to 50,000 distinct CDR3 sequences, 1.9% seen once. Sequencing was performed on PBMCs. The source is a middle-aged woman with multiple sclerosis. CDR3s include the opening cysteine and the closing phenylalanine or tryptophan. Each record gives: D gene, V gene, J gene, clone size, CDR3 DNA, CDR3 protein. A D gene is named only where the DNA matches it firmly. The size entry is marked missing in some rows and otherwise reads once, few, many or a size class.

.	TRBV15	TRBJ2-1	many	TGTGCCACCAGCAGGGGGGGCGGAAATGAGCAGTTCTTC	CATSRGGGNEQFF
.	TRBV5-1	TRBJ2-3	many	TGCGCCAGCAGCTTCCTTCAGCCCACAGATACGCAGTATTTT	CASSFLQPTDTQYF
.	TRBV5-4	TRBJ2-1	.	TGTGCCAGCAGCTTGGCCTGGGCAGGGCTGAATGAGCAGTTCTTC	CASSLAWAGLNEQFF
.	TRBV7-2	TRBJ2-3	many	TGTGCCAGCAGCATCCCCGGCACAGATACGCAGTATTTT	CASSIPGTDTQYF
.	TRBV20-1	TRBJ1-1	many	TGCAGTGCCAGAAAGGACAGAGTGAACACTGAAGCTTTCTTT	CSARKDRVNTEAFF
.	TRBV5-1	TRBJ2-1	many	TGCGCCAGCAGCAGGGAGCGTCCGGCCTACAATGAGCAGTTCTTC	CASSRERPAYNEQFF
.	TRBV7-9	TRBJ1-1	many	TGTGCCAGCACCGGGCGGGGGGGCCGGAACACTGAAGCTTTCTTT	CASTGRGGRNTEAFF
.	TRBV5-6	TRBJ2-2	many	TGTGCCAGCAGCTTGGCCCAGGTTCCCGGGGAGCTGTTTTTT	CASSLAQVPGELFF
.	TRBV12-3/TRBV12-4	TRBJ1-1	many	TGTGCCAGCAGTTTCTACCGGCGAAGGAACACTGAAGCTTTCTTT	CASSFYRRRNTEAFF
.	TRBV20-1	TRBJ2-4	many	TGCAGTGCTAGAGATCCCACTAGGGCCAAAAACATTCAGTACTTC	CSARDPTRAKNIQYF
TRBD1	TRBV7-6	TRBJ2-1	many	TGTGCCAGCACCTCCGGGACAGCATACAATGAGCAGTTCTTC	CASTSGTAYNEQFF
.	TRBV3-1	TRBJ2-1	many	TGTGCCAGCAGCCTCGATCCGCGTTACAATGAGCAGTTCTTC	CASSLDPRYNEQFF
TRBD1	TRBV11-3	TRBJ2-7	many	TGTGCCAGCAGCCCCGGGACAGCCTACGAGCAGTACTTC	CASSPGTAYEQYF
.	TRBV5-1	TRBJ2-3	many	TGCGCCAGCAGCTCCCCCTTGGGTACGCAGTATTTT	CASSSPLGTQYF
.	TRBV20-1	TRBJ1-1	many	TGCAGTGCTAGAGATCTCGGGGGTACTGAAGCTTTCTTT	CSARDLGGTEAFF
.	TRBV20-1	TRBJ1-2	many	TGCAGTGCTAGAAAGGGCAAAGAGGACTATGGCTACACCTTC	CSARKGKEDYGYTF
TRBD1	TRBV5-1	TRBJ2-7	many	TGCGCCAGCAGCTTGACAGGGGTCGAGCAGTACTTC	CASSLTGVEQYF
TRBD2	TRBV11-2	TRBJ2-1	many	TGTGCCAGCAGCTCCCTAGCGGGGGGGAACAATGAGCAGTTCTTC	CASSSLAGGNNEQFF
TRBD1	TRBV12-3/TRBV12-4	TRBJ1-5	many	TGTGCCAGCACTCTGGGACAGGGCAATCAGCCCCAGCATTTT	CASTLGQGNQPQHF
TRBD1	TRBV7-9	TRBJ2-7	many	TGTGCCAGCGGGAGGGACAGGGGGCCCTACGAGCAGTACTTC	CASGRDRGPYEQYF
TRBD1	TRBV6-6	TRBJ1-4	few	TGTGCCAGCAGTTACCCTCCGGGACAGCCTAATGAAAAACTGTTTTTT	CASSYPPGQPNEKLFF
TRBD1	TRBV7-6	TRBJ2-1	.	TGTGCCAGCAGCTGGACAGGGGGCGCGGATGAGCAGTTCTTC	CASSWTGGADEQFF
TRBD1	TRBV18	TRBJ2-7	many	TGTGCCAGCTCACTCCGGGACAGTCCCTACGAGCAGTACTTC	CASSLRDSPYEQYF
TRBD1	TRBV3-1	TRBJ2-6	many	TGTGCCAGCCGCGAAACCCAACCGGGACAGGGGTATTCGGGGGCCAACGTCCTGACTTTC	CASRETQPGQGYSGANVLTF
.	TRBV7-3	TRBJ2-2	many	TGTGCCAGCAGCTTAGTAGGGGGGGCCGAGGAGCTGTTTTTT	CASSLVGGAEELFF
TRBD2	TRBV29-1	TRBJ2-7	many	TGCAGCGCCTCAGTTGCGGGGGAGCCTCGGGAGCAGTACTTC	CSASVAGEPREQYF
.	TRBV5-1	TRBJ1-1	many	TGCGCCAGCAGCTTGGTGGCGGGGAGCACTGAAGCTTTCTTT	CASSLVAGSTEAFF
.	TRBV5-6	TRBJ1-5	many	TGTGCCAGCAGCACCCGGGGTTTTAGCAATCAGCCCCAGCATTTT	CASSTRGFSNQPQHF
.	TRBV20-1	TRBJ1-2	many	TGCAGTGCCCCCCCCAAGGTAGCATGGAATGGCTACACCTTC	CSAPPKVAWNGYTF
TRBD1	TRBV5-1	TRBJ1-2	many	TGCGCCAGCAGCCCAACAGGGGACGTTTCCTATGGCTACACCTTC	CASSPTGDVSYGYTF
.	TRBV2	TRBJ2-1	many	TGTGCCAGCAGTGAAGATATGATAGTAAAGCAGTTCTTC	CASSEDMIVKQFF
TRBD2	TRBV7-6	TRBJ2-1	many	TGTGCCAGCAGCTCACTAGCGGGGGGGCAGAATGAGCAGTTCTTC	CASSSLAGGQNEQFF
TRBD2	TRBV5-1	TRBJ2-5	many	TGCGCCAGCAGCTTGACTAGCGGGGGAGAGACCCAGTACTTC	CASSLTSGGETQYF
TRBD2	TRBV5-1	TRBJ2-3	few	TGCGCCAGCAGCCTACTAGCGAGTGGCACAGATACGCAGTATTTT	CASSLLASGTDTQYF
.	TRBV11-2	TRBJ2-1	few	TGTGCCAGCAGCTTAGAAAGAATGTCCTACGGCAATGAGCAGTTCTTC	CASSLERMSYGNEQFF
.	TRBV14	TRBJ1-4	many	TGTGCCAGCAGAGGGAAGACCGAAAAACTGTTTTTT	CASRGKTEKLFF
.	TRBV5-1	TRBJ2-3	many	TGCGCCAGCAGCCCCCCGGCCTCGACAGATACGCAGTATTTT	CASSPPASTDTQYF
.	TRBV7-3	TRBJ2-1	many	TGTGCCAGCAGCTTAAGCGGAATTCATCCATGGTTGAGGAGGAATGAGCAGTTCTTC	CASSLSGIHPWLRRNEQFF
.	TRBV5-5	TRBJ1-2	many	TGTGCCAGCAGCTTCGACGGTGCCGGGGGCTACACCTTC	CASSFDGAGGYTF
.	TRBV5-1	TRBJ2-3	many	TGCGCCAGCAGCTTGGAATTGGGCAGGCCCGCGTATTTT	CASSLELGRPAYF
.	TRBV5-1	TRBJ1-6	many	TGCGCCAGCAGCTTGGGAGATAATTCACCCCTCCACTTT	CASSLGDNSPLHF
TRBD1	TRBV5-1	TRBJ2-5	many	TGCGCCAGCAGCTTAACAGGGGAAGGGGAGACCCAGTACTTC	CASSLTGEGETQYF
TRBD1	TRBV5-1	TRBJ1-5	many	TGCGCCAGCAGCTTGGGCAGGGGGAGCAATCAGCCCCAGCATTTT	CASSLGRGSNQPQHF